These 27 T cell receptor beta chains share one sample of origin, sequenced in a study of OX40 agonist ivuxolimab in advanced cancers. Libraries were prepared by immunoSEQ multiplex PCR; TCRdb keeps only in-frame clonotypes and omits some of them. The sample gives some 89,000 clones, approximately 79% of which show up once; approximately 1.9% is in the top ten. The starting material was CD4+ or CD8+ T cells sorted from blood, obtained in a trial of the OX40 agonist ivuxolimab. These TCRs come from an adult with an advanced solid tumor such as melanoma, head and neck, liver or kidney cancer.

This chain connects TRBV25-1 to TRBJ1-1, with D perhaps matching TRBD1 (6 bases). V gave up 7 bases and J gave up 7 bases, with 22 bases separating them. Per the germline V gene, CDR1 is MGHDK and CDR2 is SYGVNS. This CDR3 comprises 15 residues. CDR3 residues: CASIPSWGAWGEAFF. The DNA of the CDR3 is TGTGCCAGCATCCCAAGTTGGGGGGCTTGGGGTGAAGCTTTCTTT.

The J gene is TRBJ2-3, the V gene TRBV21-1; TRBD2 is taken as the D call from the table, unchecked against the DNA. TRBV21-1 is listed as a pseudogene. This CDR3 has 12 residues. CDR3 sequence reads: CASSTRTDTQYF. In DNA, the CDR3 is TGTGCCAGCAGCACCCGGACAGATACGCAGTATTTT.

This chain connects TRBV6-1 to TRBJ1-4, with TRBD1 identical over 7 bases. The CDR3 totals 14 residues. Germline values: CDR1 MNHNS, CDR2 SASEGT. J lost 0 bases, V lost 7 bases, and 2 bases had no gene match. Here the CDR3 DNA reads TGTGCCAGCAATGACAGGGCAACTAATGAAAAACTGTTTTTT. Translation: CASNDRATNEKLFF.

The gene calls are TRBV6-5 and TRBJ1-2, with no clear D. This CDR3 contains 14 residues. V was clipped by 5 bases and J by 7 bases, with 17 bases between them. The V gene's germline CDR1 is MNHEY and CDR2 SVGAGI. CDR3 coding DNA: TGTGCCAGCAGTCTCCAGAGCGGCTCGGGTGGCTACACCTTC. Encoded protein: CASSLQSGSGGYTF.

The J gene is TRBJ2-3, the V gene TRBV7-2; the match to TRBD1 covers 7 bases. CDR1 and CDR2 from the germline V gene are SGHTA and FQGNSA. The CDR3 totals 14 residues. The J segment lost 4 bases and the V segment lost 3 bases, leaving 4 bases of the junction unmatched. The CDR3 DNA reads TGTGCCAGCAGCTTGAGGGGGCCCGCAGATACGCAGTATTTT. Protein product: CASSLRGPADTQYF.

V gene TRBV5-1 combines with J gene TRBJ2-5; 12 nucleotides align to TRBD2. The V and J ends lost 2 bases and 4 bases, in that order; junction bases with no gene match: 9. The CDR3 extends over 17 amino acids. Germline V lookup: CDR1 SGHRS, CDR2 YFSETQ. The DNA of the CDR3 is TGCGCCAGCAGCTTTCGGACTAGCGGGGCCCCCGGAGAGACCCAGTACTTC. Translation gives CASSFRTSGAPGETQYF.

The genes are TRBV27 and TRBJ2-1; the match to TRBD2 covers 10 bases. The CDR3 is 16 amino acids. Trimming at V came to 7 bases and at J to 2 bases, leaving 8 bases not matched to a gene. The V gene's germline CDR1 is MNHEY and CDR2 SMNVEV (reference sequence). Here the CDR3 reads CASIPSSGGPYNEQFF. Written as DNA, the CDR3 is TGTGCCAGCATTCCTTCTAGCGGGGGCCCCTACAATGAGCAGTTCTTC.

The chain carries TRBV2 and TRBJ2-1; 11 bases fit TRBD2. The V gene end was trimmed by 9 bases and the J gene end by 16 bases; junction bases not matched to a gene: 11. Germline CDR1 SNHLY, CDR2 FYNNEI. The CDR3 covers 12 residues. The CDR3 reads CASLNSGGVQFF. CDR3 bases: TGTGCCAGTCTGAATAGCGGGGGGGTTCAATTCTTC.

The chain carries TRBV30 and TRBJ2-2; D not certain. CDR3 length: 14 residues. The V and J ends lost 4 bases and 0 bases respectively, with 9 bases between them. In germline, CDR1 is GTSNPN, CDR2 SVGIG (reference sequence). DNA for the CDR3: TGTGCCTGGAATAAGGGAACGAACACCGGGGAGCTGTTTTTT. It yields the protein CAWNKGTNTGELFF.

The chain employs TRBV28 and TRBJ2-1; TRBD2 agrees at 7 bases. Per germline, CDR1 MDHEN and CDR2 SYDVKM. V dropped 2 bases and J dropped 5; count of bases not matched to a gene: 6. The CDR3 runs to 15 residues. For the CDR3, the DNA is TGTGCCAGCAGTTTAGGATTGGGGGGGGACAATGAGCAGTTCTTC. Its protein is CASSLGLGGDNEQFF.

The chain uses TRBV5-1 and TRBJ2-3; possible D gene TRBD2, 5 bases. The CDR3 covers 16 residues. Germline V gene sequence: CDR1 SGHRS, CDR2 YFSETQ. The V end was cut by 1 base, the J end by 3 bases, with 15 bases between. CDR3 DNA: TGCGCCAGCAGCTTGAGTCCGGGAATACCTACAGATACGCAGTATTTT. Translating it yields CASSLSPGIPTDTQYF.

As DNA, the CDR3 is TGTGCCAGCAGCTCCTTAGCGGGGGGAGGCCACAATGAGCAGTTCTTC. Translating gives CASSSLAGGGHNEQFF. The chain employs TRBV7-3 and TRBJ2-1, with 10 positions matching TRBD2. The CDR3 contains 16 residues. The junction had 8 bases not matched to a gene; V was cut back by 4 bases and J by 5 bases. Germline assignment: CDR1 SGHTA and CDR2 FQGTGA.

This rearrangement joins TRBV7-9 to TRBJ1-2, with D unresolved. The CDR3 runs to 14 residues. Trimming shortened V by 1 base and J by 2 bases, and 8 bases separated the two germline ends. Germline V gene lookup returns CDR1 SEHNR and CDR2 FQNEAQ (reference sequence). CDR3 DNA: TGTGCCAGCAGCTTAGGAGTGGAAAACTATGGCTACACCTTC. This gives the protein CASSLGVENYGYTF.

The chain combines TRBV5-1 with TRBJ2-2; the match to TRBD1 covers 9 bases. The germline gives CDR1 SGHRS, CDR2 YFSETQ. V lost 4 bases to trimming and J lost 4 bases; unmatched junction nucleotides: 5. The CDR3 has 15 amino acids. The CDR3 sequence: CASSMGQGVTGELFF. The DNA for the CDR3 is TGCGCCAGCAGCATGGGACAGGGTGTCACCGGGGAGCTGTTTTTT.

This chain links TRBV7-9 with TRBJ2-7, with 9 positions matching TRBD1. Germline V CDR1 and CDR2: SEHNR, FQNEAQ (reference sequence). V shed 4 bases and J 2 bases; nucleotides not matched to a gene: 6. This CDR3 contains 15 residues. CDR3 DNA: TGTGCCAGCAGCTCCGGCGGACAGGGGACCTACGAGCAGTACTTC. It translates to CASSSGGQGTYEQYF.

The chain joins TRBV5-4 to TRBJ2-1; 12 bases line up with TRBD1. This CDR3 has 15 residues. CDR1 is SGHNT, CDR2 YYREEE, per germline (reference sequence). V lost 5 bases and J lost 8; bases outside the gene matches: 8. CDR3 amino acids: CASREAGTGGDEQFF. CDR3 bases: TGTGCCAGCAGGGAAGCCGGGACAGGGGGCGATGAGCAGTTCTTC.

The rearrangement joins TRBV5-1 to TRBJ1-3; 9 bases are a match to TRBD1. Germline V gene lookup returns CDR1 SGHRS and CDR2 YFSETQ. The CDR3 sequence is 16 residues long. The V gene end was trimmed by 4 bases and the J gene end by 3 bases; junction bases not matched to a gene: 8. Here the CDR3 reads CASSVDRGIYGNTIYF. CDR3 nucleotides: TGCGCCAGCAGCGTGGACAGGGGAATCTATGGAAACACCATATATTTT.

The chain links TRBV27 to TRBJ2-1, with D tentatively TRBD2 (6 bases). With 3 bases removed from V and 0 bases from J, the gap between germline ends came to 12 bases. The CDR3 runs to 16 residues. Germline CDR1 and CDR2: MNHEY and SMNVEV (reference sequence). The CDR3 reads CASSLEGLSSYNEQFF. The CDR3 DNA reads as TGTGCCAGCAGTTTGGAGGGGTTAAGCTCCTACAATGAGCAGTTCTTC.

The J gene is TRBJ2-5, the V gene TRBV20-1; D gene unclear. This CDR3 has 10 amino acids. The germline CDR1 and CDR2 sequences are DFQATT and SNEGSKA (reference sequence). V lost 2 bases to trimming and J lost 5 bases, with 3 bases between them. The DNA for the CDR3 is TGCAGTGCTAGACAGGAGACCCAGTACTTC. It is translated as CSARQETQYF.

This clone has just one count. This sequence joins TRBV7-2 and TRBJ2-7; perhaps TRBD1 as D (6 bases). Germline CDR1 and CDR2: SGHTA and FQGNSA. The V end lost 5 bases, the J end lost 6 bases, and 17 bases lay between the germline ends. CDR3 length: 14 amino acids. The CDR3 spells CASSAVGTKGEQYF. CDR3 bases: TGTGCCAGCAGCGCAGTCGGGACAAAGGGCGAGCAGTACTTC.

The V gene is TRBV7-2, the J gene TRBJ2-7; D possibly uses TRBD1 or TRBD2 (5 bases each). The germline V gene has CDR1 SGHTA and CDR2 FQGNSA. Trimming removed 5 bases from V and 2 bases from J, with 16 bases in between. This CDR3 spans 15 amino acids. CDR3 nucleotides: TGTGCCAGCAGCCCGGAGGTTTCAGGGACCTACGAGCAGTACTTC. Translating it yields CASSPEVSGTYEQYF.

The rearrangement uses TRBV6-1 and TRBJ1-2; 10 bases agree with TRBD1. Germline CDR1 reads MNHNS; CDR2 reads SASEGT. This CDR3 contains 15 residues. The J segment lost 2 bases and the V segment lost 6 bases, leaving 6 bases of the junction unmatched. DNA for the CDR3: TGTGCCAGCAGCGTAGGGACAGGGGCAAACTATGGCTACACCTTC. Amino acids: CASSVGTGANYGYTF.

The chain links TRBV6-5 to TRBJ2-3; D may match TRBD1 or TRBD2 (5 bases each). The CDR3 is 15 residues long. V lost 2 bases to trimming and J lost 3 bases, with 12 bases between them. Germline V lookup: CDR1 MNHEY, CDR2 SVGAGI. The CDR3 bases are TGTGCCAGCAGTTACGGGACGGGGAGTACAGATACGCAGTATTTT. It translates to CASSYGTGSTDTQYF.

This clone occurred once. The chain has TRBV19 and TRBJ2-2; D is undetermined. From germline, CDR1 is LNHDA and CDR2 SQIVND (reference sequence). This CDR3 has 15 residues. V dropped 6 bases and J dropped 4 bases, with 15 bases sitting between them. The CDR3 nucleotides are TGTGCCAGTAGCTCTTTAAGTTCGGGCACCGGGGAGCTGTTTTTT. Its translation: CASSSLSSGTGELFF.

V is TRBV2 and J is TRBJ1-2; a weak D match, TRBD1 (6 bases). Trimming pared 5 bases from V and 2 bases from J, leaving 24 bases between. Per germline, CDR1 SNHLY and CDR2 FYNNEI. There are 18 residues in the CDR3. The CDR3 bases are TGTGCCAGCAGTCGGGGGGGGCTTGAACACTACTCGAACTATGGCTACACCTTC. It codes for CASSRGGLEHYSNYGYTF.

The rearrangement joins TRBV5-1 to TRBJ2-7; D not certain. The CDR3 is made up of 16 amino acids. Germline CDR1 reads SGHRS; CDR2 reads YFSETQ. The V gene lost 4 bases and the J gene lost 1 base, with 18 bases spanning the gap. The CDR3 sequence: CASSKRPRDGSYEQYF. The DNA for the CDR3 is TGCGCCAGCAGCAAACGACCGAGAGACGGGTCCTACGAGCAGTACTTC.

This chain connects TRBV27 to TRBJ2-1; D gene uncertain. The germline CDR1 and CDR2 sequences are MNHEY and SMNVEV (reference sequence). The CDR3 is 13 residues long. Trimming removed 2 bases from V and 4 bases from J, with 6 bases in between. CDR3 sequence: CASSLRAYNEQFF. CDR3 sequence (DNA): TGTGCCAGCAGTTTAAGGGCGTACAATGAGCAGTTCTTC.